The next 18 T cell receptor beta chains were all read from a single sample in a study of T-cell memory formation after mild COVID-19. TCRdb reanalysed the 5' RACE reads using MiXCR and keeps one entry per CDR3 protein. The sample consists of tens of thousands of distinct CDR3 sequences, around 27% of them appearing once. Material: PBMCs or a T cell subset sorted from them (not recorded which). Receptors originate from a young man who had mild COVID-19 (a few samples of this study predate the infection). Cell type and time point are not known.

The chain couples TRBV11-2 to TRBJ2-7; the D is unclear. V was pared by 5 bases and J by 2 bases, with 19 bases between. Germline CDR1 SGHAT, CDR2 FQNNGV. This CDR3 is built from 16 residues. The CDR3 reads CASSRYIGVRAYEQYV. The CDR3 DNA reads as TGTGCCAGCAGCCGATACATCGGCGTCAGAGCCTACGAGCAGTACGTC.

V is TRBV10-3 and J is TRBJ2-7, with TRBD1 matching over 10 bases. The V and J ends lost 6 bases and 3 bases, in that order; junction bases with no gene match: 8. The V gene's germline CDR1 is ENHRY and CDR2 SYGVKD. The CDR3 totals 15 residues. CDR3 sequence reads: CAIRGTGEGYYEQYF. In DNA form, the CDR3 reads TGTGCCATCAGAGGGACAGGGGAAGGGTACTACGAGCAGTACTTC.

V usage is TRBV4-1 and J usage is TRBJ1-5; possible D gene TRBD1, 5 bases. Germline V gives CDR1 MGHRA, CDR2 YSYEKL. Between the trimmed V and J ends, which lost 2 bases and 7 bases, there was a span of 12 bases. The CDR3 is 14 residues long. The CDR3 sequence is CASSQRWEGQPQHF. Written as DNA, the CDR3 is TGCGCCAGCAGCCAACGTTGGGAGGGGCAGCCCCAGCATTTT.

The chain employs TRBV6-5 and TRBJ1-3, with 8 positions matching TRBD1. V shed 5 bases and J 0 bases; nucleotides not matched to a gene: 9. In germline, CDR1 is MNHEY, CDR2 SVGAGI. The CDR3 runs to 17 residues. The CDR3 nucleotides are TGTGCCAGCAGTGAGCCAGGGACAGGAGTCTCTGGAAACACCATATATTTT. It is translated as CASSEPGTGVSGNTIYF.

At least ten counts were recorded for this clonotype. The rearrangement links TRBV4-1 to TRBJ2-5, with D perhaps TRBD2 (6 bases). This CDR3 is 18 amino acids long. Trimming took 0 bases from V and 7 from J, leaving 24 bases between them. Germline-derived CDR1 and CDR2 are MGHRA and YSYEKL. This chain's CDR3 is CASSQEDAGLRGRGTQYF. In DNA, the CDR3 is TGCGCCAGCAGCCAAGAAGATGCGGGACTGAGGGGCCGTGGGACCCAGTACTTC.

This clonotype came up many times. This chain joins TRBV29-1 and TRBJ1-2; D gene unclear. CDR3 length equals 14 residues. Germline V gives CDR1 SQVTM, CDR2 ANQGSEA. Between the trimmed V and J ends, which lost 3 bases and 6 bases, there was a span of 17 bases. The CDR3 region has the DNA TGCAGCGTTGATTTTGTGGCAGACCCTCATGGCTACACCTTC. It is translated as CSVDFVADPHGYTF.

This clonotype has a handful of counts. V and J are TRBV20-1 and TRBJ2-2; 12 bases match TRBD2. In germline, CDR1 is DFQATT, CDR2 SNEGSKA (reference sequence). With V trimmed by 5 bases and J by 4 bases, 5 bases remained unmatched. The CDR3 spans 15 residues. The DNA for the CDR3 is TGCAGTGCTGCCGGGACTAGCGGGCTCACCGGGGAGCTGTTTTTT. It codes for CSAAGTSGLTGELFF.

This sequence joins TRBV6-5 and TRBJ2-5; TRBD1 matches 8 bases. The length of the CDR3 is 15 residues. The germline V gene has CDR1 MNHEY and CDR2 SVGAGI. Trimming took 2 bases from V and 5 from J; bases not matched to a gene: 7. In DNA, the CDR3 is TGTGCCAGCAGTTACGGGGACAGGCTTGGGGAGACCCAGTACTTC. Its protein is CASSYGDRLGETQYF.

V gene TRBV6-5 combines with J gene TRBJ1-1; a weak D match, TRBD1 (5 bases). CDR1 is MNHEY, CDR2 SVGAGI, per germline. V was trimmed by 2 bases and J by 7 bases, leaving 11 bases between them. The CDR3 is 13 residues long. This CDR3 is CASSYGQGIEAFF. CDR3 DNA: TGTGCCAGCAGTTACGGTCAGGGTATTGAAGCTTTCTTT.

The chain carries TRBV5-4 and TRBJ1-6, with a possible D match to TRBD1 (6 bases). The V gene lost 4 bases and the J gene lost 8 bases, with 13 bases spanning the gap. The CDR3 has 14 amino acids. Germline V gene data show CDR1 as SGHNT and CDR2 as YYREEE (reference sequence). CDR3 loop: CASSRTDVDSPLHF. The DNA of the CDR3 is TGTGCCAGCAGCCGGACAGATGTCGATTCACCCCTCCACTTT.

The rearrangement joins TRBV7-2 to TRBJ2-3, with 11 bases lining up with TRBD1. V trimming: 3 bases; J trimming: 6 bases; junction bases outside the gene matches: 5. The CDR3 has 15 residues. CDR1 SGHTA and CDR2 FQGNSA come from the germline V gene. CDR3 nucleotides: TGTGCCAGCAGCTTCTGGACAGGGGGCTCGGATACGCAGTATTTT. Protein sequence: CASSFWTGGSDTQYF.

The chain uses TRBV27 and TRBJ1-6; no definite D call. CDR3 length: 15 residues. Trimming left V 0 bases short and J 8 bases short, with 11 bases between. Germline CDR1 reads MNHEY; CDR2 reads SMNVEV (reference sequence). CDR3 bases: TGTGCCAGCAGTTTATCCCCTACGGGGTATTCACCCCTCCACTTT. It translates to CASSLSPTGYSPLHF.

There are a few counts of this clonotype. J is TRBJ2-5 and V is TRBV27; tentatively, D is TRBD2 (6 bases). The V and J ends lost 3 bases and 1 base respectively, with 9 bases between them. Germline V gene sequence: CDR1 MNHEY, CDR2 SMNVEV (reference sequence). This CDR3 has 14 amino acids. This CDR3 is CASSFLASQETQYF. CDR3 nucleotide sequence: TGTGCCAGCAGTTTCCTAGCGAGCCAAGAGACCCAGTACTTC.

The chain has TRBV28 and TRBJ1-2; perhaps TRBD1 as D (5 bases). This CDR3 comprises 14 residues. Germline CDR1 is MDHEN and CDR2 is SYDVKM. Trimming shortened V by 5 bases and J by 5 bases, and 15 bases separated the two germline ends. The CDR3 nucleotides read TGTGCCAGCAGTCCCCTGGGGGGGGGATATGGCTACACCTTC. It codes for CASSPLGGGYGYTF.

The CDR3 sequence: CASSIQSSYNEQFF. The CDR3 bases are TGTGCCAGTAGTATTCAGAGCTCCTACAATGAGCAGTTCTTC. The chain links TRBV19 to TRBJ2-1; D is ambiguous. With 3 bases removed from V and 0 bases from J, the gap between germline ends came to 6 bases. This CDR3 is built from 14 residues. Germline V lookup: CDR1 LNHDA, CDR2 SQIVND (reference sequence).

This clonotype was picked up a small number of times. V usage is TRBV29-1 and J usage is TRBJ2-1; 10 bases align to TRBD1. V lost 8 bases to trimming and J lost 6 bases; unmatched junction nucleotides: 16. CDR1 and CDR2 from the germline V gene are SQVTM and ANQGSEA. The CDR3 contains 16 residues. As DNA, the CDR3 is TGCAGCATCGAGACACCGGGACAGGGGTTCGTCAATGAGCAGTTCTTC. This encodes CSIETPGQGFVNEQFF.

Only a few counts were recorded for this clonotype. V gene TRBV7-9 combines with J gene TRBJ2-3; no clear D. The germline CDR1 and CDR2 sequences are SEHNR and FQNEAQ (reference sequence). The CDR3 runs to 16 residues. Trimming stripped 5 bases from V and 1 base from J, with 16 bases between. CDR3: CASSANHPGRTDTQYF. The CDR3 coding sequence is TGTGCCAGCAGCGCGAACCACCCGGGCCGCACAGATACGCAGTATTTT.

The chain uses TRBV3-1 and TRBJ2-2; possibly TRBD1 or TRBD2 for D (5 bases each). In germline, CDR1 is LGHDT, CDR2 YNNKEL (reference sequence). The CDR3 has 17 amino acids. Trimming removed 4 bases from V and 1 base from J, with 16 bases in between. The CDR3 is CASSPLGETKNTGELFF. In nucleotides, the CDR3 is TGTGCCAGCAGCCCATTAGGGGAGACAAAGAACACCGGGGAGCTGTTTTTT. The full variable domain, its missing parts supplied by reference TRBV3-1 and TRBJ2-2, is DTAVSQTPKYLVTQMGNDKSIKCEQNLGHDTMYWYKQDSKKFLKIMFSYNNKELIINETVPNRFSPKSPDKAHLNLHINSLELGDSAVYFCASSPLGETKNTGELFFGEGSRLTVL.